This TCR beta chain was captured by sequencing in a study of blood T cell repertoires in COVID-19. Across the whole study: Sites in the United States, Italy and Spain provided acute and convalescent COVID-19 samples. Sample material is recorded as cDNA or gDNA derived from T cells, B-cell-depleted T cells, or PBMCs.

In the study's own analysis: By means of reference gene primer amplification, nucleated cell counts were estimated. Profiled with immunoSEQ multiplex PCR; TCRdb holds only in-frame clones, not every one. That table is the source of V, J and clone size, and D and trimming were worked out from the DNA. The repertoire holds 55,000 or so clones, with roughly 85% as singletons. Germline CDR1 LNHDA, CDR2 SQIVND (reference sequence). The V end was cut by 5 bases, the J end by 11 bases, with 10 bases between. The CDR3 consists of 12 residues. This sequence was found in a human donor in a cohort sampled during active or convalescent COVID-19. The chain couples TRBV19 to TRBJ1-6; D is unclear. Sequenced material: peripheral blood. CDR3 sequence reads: CASSAPGTPLHF. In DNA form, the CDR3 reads TGTGCCAGTAGTGCTCCCGGGACACCCCTCCACTTT.